This is a list of T cell receptor beta chains from one sample in a study of shared clonotypes between healthy human individuals. Data came from immunoSEQ multiplex PCR; TCRdb stores just in-frame clones and leaves some out. The data hold around 1,000,000 clones, with about 80% observed a single time. The sequencing sample was made of memory CD4+ T cells from PBMCs. The receptors come from a man aged 18-30 years in good health. Some clones in this sample may be carry-over from other donors' samples. CDR3s include the opening cysteine and the closing phenylalanine or tryptophan. D genes are given only for firm matches.

D	V	J	CDR3
NA	TRBV18	TRBJ2-5	CASSPGTYETQYF
NA	TRBV9	TRBJ2-2	CASSGLFPNTGELFF
NA	TRBV5-1	TRBJ2-6	CASSLGISGANVLTF
TRBD2	TRBV4-3	TRBJ2-1	CASSQDGGSRYNEQFF
NA	TRBV30	TRBJ1-2	CAWSERVSYGYTF
NA	TRBV7-3	TRBJ2-5	CASSLRGHSLETQYF
TRBD2	TRBV29-1	TRBJ2-5	CSGSLQLAPAQYF
NA	TRBV9	TRBJ2-5	CASSRGGGTQYF
NA	TRBV19	TRBJ1-1	CASRPGAIVDTEAFF
NA	TRBV9	TRBJ2-2	CASRGPGRELFF
NA	TRBV6-5	TRBJ2-5	CERGRETQYF
NA	TRBV5-1	TRBJ1-4	CASSPGQPMSEKLLF
NA	TRBV4-1	TRBJ1-4	CASSQGQRIEKLFF
NA	TRBV7-3	TRBJ1-3	CASSLGPSGNTIYF
NA	TRBV9	TRBJ2-1	CASSVSGSGDEQFF
TRBD1	TRBV18	TRBJ1-3	CASSPNRGQMSGNTIYF
NA	TRBV9	TRBJ1-6	CASSPTRTLSNSPLHF
NA	TRBV28	TRBJ1-1	CASSVLQGVNTEAFF
NA	TRBV4-1	TRBJ2-5	CASSQGGATQYF
TRBD1	TRBV11-2	TRBJ1-1	CASTTGVNTEAFF
NA	TRBV28	TRBJ2-5	CASSPRTGMYQETQYF
NA	TRBV18	TRBJ2-5	CASSPRRSGLQETQYF
NA	TRBV6-1	TRBJ1-3	CASSKQGLGNTIYF
NA	TRBV6-6	TRBJ2-3	CASSYGQGSTDTQYF
TRBD1	TRBV5-1	TRBJ2-7	CASSSQGQVWEQYF
NA	TRBV30	TRBJ2-3	CAWSVQNTQYF
NA	TRBV10-3	TRBJ2-7	CAITRDRSSYEQYF
NA	TRBV5-4	TRBJ1-1	CASSSRSLLNTEAFF